A single sample is the source of the 20 T cell receptor beta chains below, sequenced in a study of T-cell memory formation after mild COVID-19. TCRdb analysed the 5' RACE reads with MiXCR anew, one entry per CDR3 protein. The data contain 49,000 or so distinct CDR3 sequences, approximately 8% of them singletons. Sequencing was carried out using PBMCs or a T cell subset sorted from them (not recorded which). These receptors all come from a man aged 18 to 29 who had mild COVID-19 (a few samples of this study predate the infection). Cell type and time point are not known.

In this sample, this clonotype turned up many times. V is TRBV6-5 and J is TRBJ2-6; D call uncertain. Germline V gene lookup returns CDR1 MNHEY and CDR2 SVGAGI. The CDR3 totals 15 residues. Trimming removed 3 bases at V and 1 base at J, with 7 bases between. In DNA, the CDR3 is TGTGCCAGCAGTTATGGCAGGTCTGGGGCCAACGTCCTGACTTTC. The encoded protein is CASSYGRSGANVLTF.

This clonotype was recorded a few times. The chain couples TRBV18 to TRBJ2-7, with no clear D. V lost 4 bases and J 3 bases, leaving 13 bases between the germline ends. The CDR3 is 14 amino acids. Germline V gives CDR1 KGHSH, CDR2 LQKENI. The CDR3 here is CASSLSGPRYEQYV. CDR3 nucleotides: TGTGCCAGCTCACTGTCCGGGCCCCGCTACGAGCAGTACGTC.

This clonotype was counted a few times. This chain links TRBV18 with TRBJ2-4, with 9 positions matching TRBD1. With 6 bases clipped from V and 8 bases from J, the junction kept 8 bases outside the gene matches. The CDR3 sequence is 14 residues long. Germline values: CDR1 KGHSH, CDR2 LQKENI. The CDR3 DNA is TGTGCCAGCTCGGGGACAGGGTTAAAGGACATTCAGTACTTC. Translated, it gives CASSGTGLKDIQYF.

This clonotype has only a few counts. The rearrangement uses TRBV5-4 and TRBJ2-3; 10 positions agree with TRBD1. Germline V gene lookup returns CDR1 SGHNT and CDR2 YYREEE (reference sequence). The length of the CDR3 is 13 residues. J was trimmed by 1 base and V by 7 bases; bases with no gene match: 0. CDR3 bases: TGTGCCAGCGGACAGGGGGGCACAGATACGCAGTATTTT. Amino acids: CASGQGGTDTQYF. The variable domain in full, with the rest retrieved from reference TRBV5-4 and TRBJ2-3, is ETGVTQSPTHLIKTRGQQVTLRCSSQSGHNTVSWYQQALGQGPQFIFQYYREEENGRGNFPPRFSGLQFPNYSSELNVNALELDDSALYLCASGQGGTDTQYFGPGTRLTVL.

In regard to this clonotype: Possible read error: a much larger clone is one base away. This chain uses TRBV5-1 with TRBJ1-2; 8 nucleotides align to TRBD1. CDR3 length: 13 residues. Per germline, CDR1 SGHRS and CDR2 YFSETQ. CDR3 region: CASRLGQDYGYTF. In DNA, the CDR3 is TGCGCCAGCAGATTGGGACAGGACTATGGCTACACCTTC.

This clonotype was recorded many times. This chain links TRBV5-1 with TRBJ2-7, with TRBD2 matching over 10 bases. The CDR3 extends over 13 amino acids. J gave up 7 bases and V 1 base, and 2 bases lay outside the gene matches. Germline CDR1 SGHRS, CDR2 YFSETQ. The CDR3 DNA reads TGCGCCAGCAGCTTGACTAGCGGGGTTGAGCAGTACTTC. This codes for CASSLTSGVEQYF. Supplemented by reference TRBV5-1 and TRBJ2-7, the full variable domain reads KAGVTQTPRYLIKTRGQQVTLSCSPISGHRSVSWYQQTPGQGLQFLFEYFSETQRNKGNFPGRFSGRQFSNSRSEMNVSTLELGDSALYLCASSLTSGVEQYFGPGTRLTVT.

The rearrangement uses TRBV19 and TRBJ2-2, with 9 bases matching TRBD1. The CDR3 length is 17 residues. V lost 5 bases to trimming and J lost 6 bases; unmatched junction nucleotides: 13. The germline CDR1 and CDR2 sequences are LNHDA and SQIVND (reference sequence). The CDR3 nucleotides are TGTGCCAGTAGTCCTCGATGGACAGGGGATTTCGCCGGGGAGCTGTTTTTT. Amino acids: CASSPRWTGDFAGELFF. The full variable domain, rest sourced from reference TRBV19 and TRBJ2-2, is DGGITQSPKYLFRKEGQNVTLSCEQNLNHDAMYWYRQDPGQGLRLIYYSQIVNDFQKGDIAEGYSVSREKKESFPLTVTSAQKNPTAFYLCASSPRWTGDFAGELFFGEGSRLTVL.

This clonotype was seen only a few times. V gene TRBV20-1 combines with J gene TRBJ1-2; TRBD1 aligns across 7 bases. CDR3 size: 14 residues. Unmatched junction bases numbered 3, after V lost 1 base and J lost 1 base. Germline CDR1 reads DFQATT; CDR2 reads SNEGSKA (reference sequence). Here the CDR3 DNA reads TGCAGTGCTAGAGGCGCAGGGGGTAACTATGGCTACACCTTC. Residues: CSARGAGGNYGYTF.

This clonotype was counted at least ten times. The genes are TRBV11-1 and TRBJ2-1; 8 nucleotides align to TRBD1. Germline V gene lookup returns CDR1 SGHAT and CDR2 FQDESV (reference sequence). J was trimmed by 2 bases and V by 2 bases; bases with no gene match: 2. This CDR3 is 15 amino acids long. Here the CDR3 DNA reads TGTGCCAGCAGCTTATTGACAGGGGCCTACAATGAGCAGTTCTTC. Translation: CASSLLTGAYNEQFF.

The chain joins TRBV5-1 to TRBJ2-6, with a possible D match to TRBD2 (5 bases). The CDR3 totals 14 residues. Germline lookup yields CDR1 SGHRS and CDR2 YFSETQ. The germline V and J ends were trimmed by 3 bases and 2 bases, with 6 bases remaining between them. DNA for the CDR3: TGCGCCAGCAGCTCGCGGGCTGGGGCCAACGTCCTGACTTTC. Residues: CASSSRAGANVLTF.

This rearrangement joins TRBV12-3 or TRBV12-4 to TRBJ1-2, with D maybe TRBD1 (5 bases). The CDR3 runs 13 residues. V was trimmed by 6 bases and J by 8 bases, leaving 16 bases between them. The DNA for the CDR3 is TGTGCCAGCAGCCGTGACAGTCTCCGGGGCTACACCTTC. Translation gives CASSRDSLRGYTF.

This clonotype was picked up a small number of times. The chain combines TRBV20-1 with TRBJ1-5, with D possibly matching TRBD1 (6 bases). Per germline, CDR1 DFQATT and CDR2 SNEGSKA (reference sequence). The CDR3 has 12 amino acids. V was cut by 7 bases and J by 6 bases, with 13 bases left in between. For the CDR3, the DNA is TGCAGTGTTGTACAGGGAAGTCAGCCCCAGCATTTT. Translated: CSVVQGSQPQHF.

This clonotype has a handful of counts. V and J are TRBV27 and TRBJ2-7; D gene uncertain. The CDR3 is made up of 13 amino acids. Germline V CDR1 and CDR2: MNHEY, SMNVEV (reference sequence). V was trimmed by 4 bases and J by 5 bases, leaving 12 bases between them. CDR3 DNA: TGTGCCAGCAGTTCCGAGATGGGTAACGAGCAGTACTTC. This sequence encodes CASSSEMGNEQYF.

This clonotype occurred many times. The chain links TRBV4-2 to TRBJ1-1, with D possibly TRBD1 on 5 matching bases. The germline V and J ends were trimmed by 4 bases and 3 bases, with 18 bases remaining between them. CDR3 length equals 16 residues. Germline-derived CDR1 and CDR2 are LGHNA and YNFKEQ. The CDR3 reads CASSLRAAGRDTEAFF. DNA of the CDR3: TGTGCCAGCAGCCTCAGGGCGGCAGGACGGGACACTGAAGCTTTCTTT.

This clonotype was counted between two and nine times. V gene TRBV29-1 combines with J gene TRBJ2-3; TRBD1 or TRBD2 may be the D gene (5 bases each). CDR1 is SQVTM, CDR2 ANQGSEA, per germline. This CDR3 contains 13 residues. This chain's CDR3 is CSRQGTGSDTQYF. The CDR3 coding sequence is TGCAGTCGTCAGGGCACGGGATCAGATACGCAGTATTTT.

The chain links TRBV4-3 to TRBJ1-2; D not certain. Between the trimmed V and J ends, which lost 0 bases and 5 bases, there was a span of 10 bases. In germline, CDR1 is LGHNA, CDR2 YSLEER. The CDR3 sequence is 14 residues long. DNA for the CDR3: TGCGCCAGCAGCCAAGAGCCGGGGAGTTATGGCTACACCTTC. This gives the protein CASSQEPGSYGYTF.

The table lists this clonotype with many counts. This CDR3 reads CASSYSRIGRTYTGELFF. In nucleotides, the CDR3 is TGTGCCAGCAGTTACTCGAGAATAGGCAGGACATACACCGGGGAGCTGTTTTTT. The rearrangement joins TRBV6-6 to TRBJ2-2, with D possibly TRBD1 on 5 matching bases. Trimming removed 0 bases at V and 3 bases at J, with 17 bases between. The CDR3 sequence is 18 residues long. Germline V gene data show CDR1 as MNHNY and CDR2 as SVGAGI (reference sequence).

This clonotype was seen only once. V and J are TRBV7-2 and TRBJ1-4; D ambiguous. The CDR3 has 12 residues. Germline V CDR1 and CDR2: SGHTA, FQGNSA. Trimming stripped 2 bases from V and 14 bases from J, with 12 bases between. The CDR3 here is CASSLTGIPLFF. CDR3 DNA sequence: TGTGCCAGCAGCTTAACGGGCATACCTCTGTTTTTT.

This clonotype was seen ten or more times. J is TRBJ2-5 and V is TRBV25-1; 7 bases align to TRBD1. The CDR3 runs to 14 residues. CDR1 and CDR2 from the germline V gene are MGHDK and SYGVNS. J lost 5 bases, V lost 3 bases, and 6 bases had no gene match. This CDR3 reads CASSDTGDLETQYF. CDR3 DNA sequence: TGTGCCAGCAGTGATACAGGGGATTTGGAGACCCAGTACTTC.

CDR3 region: CATGDPRSQYF. CDR3 DNA sequence: TGTGCCACCGGGGATCCTAGGTCGCAGTATTTT. V usage is TRBV24-1 and J usage is TRBJ2-3; no definite D call. This CDR3 region has 11 residues. Germline-derived CDR1 and CDR2 are KGHDR and SFDVKD. V lost 9 bases to trimming and J lost 10 bases, with 13 bases between them.